This T cell receptor beta chain appears in the sequencing data of a study of T cell responses to AZD1222 COVID-19 vaccine. V gave up 5 bases and J gave up 10 bases; unmatched junction bases: 7. This CDR3 has 12 residues. Germline V gene data show CDR1 as KGHSH and CDR2 as LQKENI. Some clones are missing from TCRdb's copy, which holds only in-frame ones; the method was immunoSEQ multiplex PCR. Of 130,000 to 150,000 clones in the sample, 85% to 90% were seen once. The V and J genes are TRBV18 and TRBJ1-1; TRBD1 matches at 7 bases. The sequenced sample was peripheral blood, obtained 28 days after the second AZD1222 dose. The clonotype was recovered from an adult who received the AZD1222 COVID-19 vaccine. CDR3 bases: TGTGCCAGCTCAGTTGACAGGGAGGTAGCTTTCTTT. Translation gives CASSVDREVAFF.